A selection of T cell receptor beta chains follows, all from one sample in a study of CD8+CD57+ T cells in acquired aplastic anemia. TCRdb re-called the reads with MiXCR, one entry per CDR3 protein. The sample contains hundreds of thousands of distinct CDR3 sequences, under 40% of which appear only once. Sequences were obtained from sorted CD4+, CD8+, or CD8+CD57+ T cells (not recorded which) from PBMCs. The receptors shown here come from a human donor with aplastic anemia. Each CDR3 is given with its conserved first and last residue. The D gene is left open where the match is weak. Some rows mark clone size as missing; the rest say once, few, many or name a class of expanded clone.

clone size	D gene	J gene	V gene	CDR3 DNA	CDR3 protein
NA	NA	TRBJ2-7	TRBV29-1	TGCAGCGTTGGGTTCTCCGAAAGGGAGCAGTACTTC	CSVGFSEREQYF
NA	NA	TRBJ2-1	TRBV5-1	TGCGCCAGCAGCTTGTTGGATTGGGCAAATGAGCAGTTCTTC	CASSLLDWANEQFF
NA	NA	TRBJ1-1	TRBV7-6	TGTGCCAGCAGCTTAGCGGCAGGGGCAGGGACTGAAGCTTTCTTT	CASSLAAGAGTEAFF
NA	NA	TRBJ1-4	TRBV19	TGTGCCAGTAGTATGGTGGGAATCGAAAAACTGTTTTTT	CASSMVGIEKLFF
many	TRBD2	TRBJ2-3	TRBV24-1	TGTGCCACCAGTGATTCGGGACTAGCGGAGGATACGCAGTATTTT	CATSDSGLAEDTQYF
many	NA	TRBJ2-7	TRBV25-1	TGTGCCAGCAGAGGGGACTCCAGCTCCTACGAGCAGTACTTC	CASRGDSSSYEQYF
NA	NA	TRBJ2-3	TRBV7-9	TGTGCCAGCGGACAGAACCAGGGTACGCAGTATTTT	CASGQNQGTQYF
few	NA	TRBJ1-1	TRBV20-1	TGCAGTGCTGGGACGGGGCGGGCTGAAGCTTTCTTT	CSAGTGRAEAFF
many	NA	TRBJ2-7	TRBV2	TGTGCCAGCAGTGTTGGGGGACGGCAGCTCTACGAGCAGTACTTC	CASSVGGRQLYEQYF
many	NA	TRBJ2-5	TRBV15	TGTGCCACCAGCAGAGGTGGCATACAAGAGACCCAGTACTTC	CATSRGGIQETQYF
NA	TRBD1	TRBJ2-5	TRBV7-2	TGTGCCAGCAGCTTCGACAGGGGCCAAGAGACCCAGCACTTC	CASSFDRGQETQHF
NA	TRBD1	TRBJ1-5	TRBV24-1	TGTGCCACCAGTGCCGGGACAGGGGAGCGCAATGAGCAGCCCCAGCATTTT	CATSAGTGERNEQPQHF
few	NA	TRBJ2-1	TRBV5-4	TGTGCCAGCAGCATTACAGGATCTAGCTCCTACAATGAGCAGTTCTTC	CASSITGSSSYNEQFF
many	NA	TRBJ1-5	TRBV7-2	TGTGCCAGCAGTTACTATAGCAATCAGCCCCAGCATTTT	CASSYYSNQPQHF
few	NA	TRBJ1-6	TRBV5-1	TGCGCCAGCAGCTTGGCCGCCCAGGCCGGAGGTAATTCACCCCTCCACTTT	CASSLAAQAGGNSPLHF
many	TRBD1	TRBJ1-1	TRBV24-1	TGTGCCACCAGTGAGTCTGACAGGGGTTTGGCTGAAGCTTTCTTT	CATSESDRGLAEAFF
once	TRBD1	TRBJ1-6	TRBV13	TGTGCCAGCAGCTTGGGACAGGGTGCCTATAATTCACCCCTCCACTTT	CASSLGQGAYNSPLHF
NA	TRBD1	TRBJ2-7	TRBV6-1	TGTGCCAGCAACGCCCCACCGGGACAGGGGTTACAATCCGAGCAGTACTTC	CASNAPPGQGLQSEQYF
NA	NA	TRBJ1-6	TRBV4-3	TGCGCCAGCAGCCAAGCCGGTAATTCACCCCTCCACTTT	CASSQAGNSPLHF
NA	NA	TRBJ1-2	TRBV2	TGTGCCAGCAGTTTTCAGGGTTCGAGCTATGGCTACACCTTC	CASSFQGSSYGYTF
many	NA	TRBJ2-3	TRBV20-1	TGCAGTGCTCCTCTCCAGGTTGAAGATACGCAGTATTTT	CSAPLQVEDTQYF
few	TRBD2	TRBJ2-7	TRBV7-3	TGTGCCAGCAGTCGGCGGGGGGGCCCGTACGAGCAGTACTTC	CASSRRGGPYEQYF
NA	NA	TRBJ1-3	TRBV19	TGTGCCAGTAGTATATACGGACGCCTCTCTGGAAACACCATATATTTT	CASSIYGRLSGNTIYF
NA	TRBD2	TRBJ2-3	TRBV11-1	TGTGCCAGCAGCTTCGGGGGACTAGCGGGAGGGGATACGCAGTATTTT	CASSFGGLAGGDTQYF
few	NA	TRBJ2-2	TRBV10-1	TGCGCCAGCAGCCAAGATGCCGGGACGATCGGCGTGTGGGAGCTGTTTTTT	CASSQDAGTIGVWELFF
once	TRBD1	TRBJ1-2	TRBV15	TGTGCCACCAGCAGGAGGACAGGGGCTAACTATGGCTACACCTTC	CATSRRTGANYGYTF
NA	NA	TRBJ2-6	TRBV20-1	TGCAGTGCCCAGGCCACAACACACTCTGGGGCCAACGTCCTGACTTTC	CSAQATTHSGANVLTF
many	NA	TRBJ1-1	TRBV2	TGTGCCAGTAGTCTGGTCAGGGGGAACACTGAAGCTTTCTTT	CASSLVRGNTEAFF
NA	NA	TRBJ1-2	TRBV24-1	TGTGCCACCAGTCGGGGAGACCGGGCTGCGGGAGGCTACACCTTC	CATSRGDRAAGGYTF
NA	NA	TRBJ2-3	TRBV5-1	TGCGCCAGCAGAGACGGGGGCCCCACAGATACGCAGTATTTT	CASRDGGPTDTQYF
many	NA	TRBJ1-1	TRBV2	TGTGCCAGCAGTGAGTGGACAGAGAACACTGAAGCTTTCTTT	CASSEWTENTEAFF
NA	TRBD1	TRBJ1-5	TRBV11-2	TGTGCCAGCAGCTTATCTGGGGACAGGCGTTATAGCAATCAGCCCCAGCATTTT	CASSLSGDRRYSNQPQHF
few	TRBD2	TRBJ2-1	TRBV9	TGTGCCAGCAGCGTAGCTCCTAGCGGGAGCAATGAGCAGTTCTTC	CASSVAPSGSNEQFF
NA	TRBD1	TRBJ2-6	TRBV7-6	TGTGCCAGCAGCAAGGGACAGAACACTGAAGCTTTC	CASSKGQNTEAF
NA	NA	TRBJ2-4	TRBV20-1	TGCAGTGCTGGAGGGGGGGCGCGGGACATTCAGTACTTC	CSAGGGARDIQYF
NA	NA	TRBJ1-5	TRBV2	TGTGCCAGCAGTGACCACCGGACCCAGCATTTT	CASSDHRTQHF
many	NA	TRBJ1-5	TRBV19	TGTGCCAGTAGTATTACGGGGGATCAGCCCCAGCATTTT	CASSITGDQPQHF
NA	NA	TRBJ2-5	TRBV12-3/TRBV12-4	TGTGCCAGCAGTTTCGGGGTCCAAGAGGCCCAGTACTTC	CASSFGVQEAQYF
NA	NA	TRBJ2-7	TRBV12-3/TRBV12-4	TGTGCCAGCTCAACGGGGTGTAGGGAGCAGTACTTC	CASSTGCREQYF
few	NA	TRBJ2-1	TRBV9	TGTGCCAGCAGCACGGGACGTAGCCTTAGGCAGTTCTTC	CASSTGRSLRQFF
many	TRBD1	TRBJ1-6	TRBV7-8	TGTGCCAGCAGACTAGGCCGGGACAGTAGAAATTCACCCCTCCACTTT	CASRLGRDSRNSPLHF
few	TRBD2	TRBJ2-3	TRBV4-2	TGTGCCAGCAGCCCGCAAGGGAGACTAGCGGGAGCCCTGACAGATACGCAGTATTTT	CASSPQGRLAGALTDTQYF
many	TRBD1	TRBJ1-5	TRBV4-3	TGCGCCAGCAGCCCGGGACAGGGGAGCGGACAGCCCCAGCATTTT	CASSPGQGSGQPQHF
NA	TRBD1	TRBJ1-6	TRBV6-2/TRBV6-3	TGTGCCAGCAGTTACTTCGGACAGGCGGGTTCGTCTAATTCACCCCTCCACTTT	CASSYFGQAGSSNSPLHF
NA	NA	TRBJ2-6	TRBV20-1	TGCAGTGCGAAGATACAGGGCCTCTCCTCTGGGGCCAACGTCCTGACTTTC	CSAKIQGLSSGANVLTF
many	NA	TRBJ1-5	TRBV2	TGTGCCAGCAGTCCACAGTCCGGGGGGGCTCAGCCCCAGCATTTT	CASSPQSGGAQPQHF
many	TRBD2	TRBJ2-3	TRBV24-1	TGTGCCACCAGTGATCCTGATGGACTAGCGGGAGCACAGTATTTT	CATSDPDGLAGAQYF
few	TRBD2	TRBJ2-7	TRBV2	TGTGCCAGCACGGGACTAGCGGGGGCCGCCTACGAGCAGTACTTC	CASTGLAGAAYEQYF
NA	TRBD2	TRBJ2-3	TRBV5-5	TGTGCCAGCAGCGCAGCTCAGGGACTAACGCAGTATTTT	CASSAAQGLTQYF
few	NA	TRBJ1-1	TRBV6-1	TGTGCCAGCAGCGGAGCAGGGAACACTGAAGCTTTCTTT	CASSGAGNTEAFF
many	TRBD2	TRBJ2-7	TRBV24-1	TGTGCCACCAGTGATGGTCTAGCGGGAGACTACGAGCAGTACTTC	CATSDGLAGDYEQYF
many	NA	TRBJ1-1	TRBV2	TGTGCCAGCATGGCAGGGGTGGGGCTGGCTGAAGCTTTCTTT	CASMAGVGLAEAFF